This entry features one T cell receptor (beta chain) sequence. TCRdb recomputed calls from the RT-PCR reads with MiXCR, one row per CDR3 protein. The table shows approximately 530,000 distinct CDR3 sequences, with 7.6% occurring only once. This specimen belongs to a study of response to subunit inactivated influenza vaccine. The CDR3 spans 17 residues. Germline V gene sequence: CDR1 KGHDR, CDR2 SFDVKD. Trimming at V came to 1 base and at J to 4 bases, leaving 6 bases not matched to a gene. This receptor was taken from a man between 45 and 75 years old who received an inactivated influenza vaccine. The sample here was PBMCs from blood, taken around 25 months after vaccination. The genes are TRBV24-1 and TRBJ1-2, with TRBD1 matching 12 bases. The CDR3 region is CATSDFPGTGGFYGYTF. CDR3 nucleotide sequence: TGTGCCACCAGTGATTTTCCCGGGACAGGGGGCTTCTATGGCTACACCTTC.